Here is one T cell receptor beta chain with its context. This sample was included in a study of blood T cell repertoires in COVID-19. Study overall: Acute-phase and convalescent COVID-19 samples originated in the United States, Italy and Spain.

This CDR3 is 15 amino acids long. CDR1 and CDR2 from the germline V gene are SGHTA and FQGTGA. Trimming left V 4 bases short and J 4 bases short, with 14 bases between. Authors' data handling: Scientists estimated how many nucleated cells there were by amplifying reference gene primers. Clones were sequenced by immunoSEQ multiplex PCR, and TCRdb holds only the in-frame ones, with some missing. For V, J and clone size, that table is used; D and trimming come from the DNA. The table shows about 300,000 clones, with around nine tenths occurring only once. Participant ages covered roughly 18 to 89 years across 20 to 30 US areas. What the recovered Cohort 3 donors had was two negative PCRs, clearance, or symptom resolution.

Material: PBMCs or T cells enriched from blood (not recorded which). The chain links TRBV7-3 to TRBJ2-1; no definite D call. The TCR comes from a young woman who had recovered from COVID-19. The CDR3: CASSSELTAYNEQFF. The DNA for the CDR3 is TGTGCCAGCAGCTCGGAACTGACTGCTTACAATGAGCAGTTCTTC.